This TCR beta chain came from a study of cytomegalovirus exposure and HLA in healthy donors. The PCR contained 60 Vbeta and 13 Jbeta primers. The method was immunoSEQ multiplex PCR; TCRdb's version includes in-frame clones alone and lacks a portion of them. The data hold under 200,000 clones, with 75% to 90% observed a single time. The V end was cut by 4 bases, the J end by 2 bases, with 13 bases between. The germline gives CDR1 SGHNT, CDR2 YYREEE (reference sequence). The CDR3 has 14 amino acids. Sequenced: PBMCs. This chain uses TRBV5-4 with TRBJ2-7; D might be TRBD1 (6 bases). This receptor was taken from a man aged 35-49 years in good health and CMV-seropositive. The CDR3 nucleotides read TGTGCCAGCAGCGTACTACAGGGTACCTACGAGCAGTACTTC. Residues: CASSVLQGTYEQYF.